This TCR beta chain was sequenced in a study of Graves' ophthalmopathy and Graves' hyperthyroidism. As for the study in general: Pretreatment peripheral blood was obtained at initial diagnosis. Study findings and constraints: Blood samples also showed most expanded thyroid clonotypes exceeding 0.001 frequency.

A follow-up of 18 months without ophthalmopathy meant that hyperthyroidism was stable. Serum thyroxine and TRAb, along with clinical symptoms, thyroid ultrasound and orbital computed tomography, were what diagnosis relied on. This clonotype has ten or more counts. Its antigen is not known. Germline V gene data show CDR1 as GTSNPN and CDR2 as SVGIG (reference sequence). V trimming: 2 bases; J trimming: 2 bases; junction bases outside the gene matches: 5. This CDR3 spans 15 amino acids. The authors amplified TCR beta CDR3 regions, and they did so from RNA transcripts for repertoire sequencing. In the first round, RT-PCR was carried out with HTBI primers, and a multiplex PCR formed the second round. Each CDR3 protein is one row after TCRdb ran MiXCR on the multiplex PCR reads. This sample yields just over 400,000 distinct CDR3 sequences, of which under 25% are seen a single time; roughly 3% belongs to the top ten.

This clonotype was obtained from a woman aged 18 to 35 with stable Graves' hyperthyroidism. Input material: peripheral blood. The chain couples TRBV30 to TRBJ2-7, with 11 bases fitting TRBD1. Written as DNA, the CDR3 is TGTGCCTGGAGTCCATTGGGACAGGGGGCCTACGAGCAGTACTTC. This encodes CAWSPLGQGAYEQYF. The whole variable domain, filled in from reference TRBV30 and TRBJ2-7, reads SQTIHQWPATLVQPVGSPLSLECTVEGTSNPNLYWYRQAAGRGLQLLFYSVGIGQISSEVPQNLSASRPQDRQFILSSKKLLLSDSGFYLCAWSPLGQGAYEQYFGPGTRLTVT.